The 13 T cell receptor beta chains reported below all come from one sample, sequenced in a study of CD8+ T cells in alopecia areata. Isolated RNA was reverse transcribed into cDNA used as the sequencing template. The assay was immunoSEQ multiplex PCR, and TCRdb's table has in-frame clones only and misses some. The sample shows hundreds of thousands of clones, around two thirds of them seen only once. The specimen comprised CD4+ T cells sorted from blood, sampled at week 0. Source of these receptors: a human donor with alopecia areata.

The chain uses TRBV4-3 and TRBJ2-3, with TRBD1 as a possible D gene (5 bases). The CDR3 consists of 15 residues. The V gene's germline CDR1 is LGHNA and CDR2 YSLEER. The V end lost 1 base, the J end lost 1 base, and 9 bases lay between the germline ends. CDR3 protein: CASSQGGERTDTQYF. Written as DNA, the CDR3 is TGCGCCAGCAGCCAAGGGGGCGAGCGCACAGATACGCAGTATTTT.

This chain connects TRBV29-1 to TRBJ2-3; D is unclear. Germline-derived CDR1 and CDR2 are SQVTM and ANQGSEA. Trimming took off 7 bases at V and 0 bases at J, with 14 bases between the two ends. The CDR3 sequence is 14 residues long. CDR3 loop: CSAKGTTSTDTQYF. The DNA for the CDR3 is TGCAGCGCCAAGGGCACGACTAGCACAGATACGCAGTATTTT.

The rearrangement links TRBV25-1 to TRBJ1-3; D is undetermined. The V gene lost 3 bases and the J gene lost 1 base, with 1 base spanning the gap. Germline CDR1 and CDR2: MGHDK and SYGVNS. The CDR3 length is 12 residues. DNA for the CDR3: TGTGCCAGCAGTGATTCTGGAAACACCATATATTTT. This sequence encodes CASSDSGNTIYF.

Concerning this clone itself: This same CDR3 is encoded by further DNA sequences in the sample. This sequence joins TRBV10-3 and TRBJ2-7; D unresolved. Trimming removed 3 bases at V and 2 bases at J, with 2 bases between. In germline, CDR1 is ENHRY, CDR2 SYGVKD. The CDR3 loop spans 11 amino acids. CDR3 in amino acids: CAISETYEQYF. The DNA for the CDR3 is TGTGCCATCAGTGAAACCTACGAGCAGTACTTC.

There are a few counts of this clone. CDR3 in DNA: TGCAGCTCCACCAGCACAGATACGCAGTATTTT. This encodes CSSTSTDTQYF. This sequence joins TRBV29-1 and TRBJ2-3; D is ambiguous. This CDR3 comprises 11 residues. The V and J ends lost 8 bases and 0 bases respectively, with 6 bases between them. Germline V gene sequence: CDR1 SQVTM, CDR2 ANQGSEA.

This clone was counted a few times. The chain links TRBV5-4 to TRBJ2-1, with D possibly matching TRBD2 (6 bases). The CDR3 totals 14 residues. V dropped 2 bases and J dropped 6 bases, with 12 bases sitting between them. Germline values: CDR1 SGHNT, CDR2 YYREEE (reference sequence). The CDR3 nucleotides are TGTGCCAGCAGCTTTCCTCGGGACTCCAATGAGCAGTTCTTC. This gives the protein CASSFPRDSNEQFF.

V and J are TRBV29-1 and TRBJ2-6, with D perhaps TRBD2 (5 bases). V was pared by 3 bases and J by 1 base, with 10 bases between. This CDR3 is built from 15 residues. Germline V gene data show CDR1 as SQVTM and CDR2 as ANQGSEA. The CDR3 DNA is TGCAGCGTTGACGGGGTTGGGTCTGGGGCCAACGTCCTGACTTTC. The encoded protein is CSVDGVGSGANVLTF.

The CDR3 protein is CSARDTGEAFF. In nucleotides, the CDR3 is TGCAGTGCTAGAGATACCGGTGAAGCTTTCTTT. V gene TRBV20-1 combines with J gene TRBJ1-1; D uncertain. This CDR3 is 11 amino acids long. Germline values: CDR1 DFQATT, CDR2 SNEGSKA (reference sequence). V lost 0 bases, J lost 7 bases, and 6 bases lay in between.

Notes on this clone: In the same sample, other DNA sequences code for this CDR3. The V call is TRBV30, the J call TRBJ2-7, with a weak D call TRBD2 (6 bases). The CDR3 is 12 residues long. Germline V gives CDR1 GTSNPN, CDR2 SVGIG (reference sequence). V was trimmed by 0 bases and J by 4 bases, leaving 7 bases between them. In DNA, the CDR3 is TGTGCCTGGAGTGTCGGAGGGTACGAGCAGTACTTC. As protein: CAWSVGGYEQYF. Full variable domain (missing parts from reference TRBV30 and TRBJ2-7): SQTIHQWPATLVQPVGSPLSLECTVEGTSNPNLYWYRQAAGRGLQLLFYSVGIGQISSEVPQNLSASRPQDRQFILSSKKLLLSDSGFYLCAWSVGGYEQYFGPGTRLTVT.

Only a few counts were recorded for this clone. In nucleotides, the CDR3 is TGTGCCAGCAGTCCCCTGGGGAATGAGCAGTTCTTC. Residues: CASSPLGNEQFF. V gene TRBV6-5 combines with J gene TRBJ2-1; D not resolved. From germline, CDR1 is MNHEY and CDR2 SVGAGI. The germline V and J ends were trimmed by 5 bases and 7 bases, with 9 bases remaining between them. The CDR3 has 12 residues.

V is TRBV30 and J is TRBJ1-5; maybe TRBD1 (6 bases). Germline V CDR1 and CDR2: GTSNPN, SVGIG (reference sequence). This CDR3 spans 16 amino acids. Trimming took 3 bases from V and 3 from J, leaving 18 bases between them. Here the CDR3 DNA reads TGTGCCTGGAGCGCTCCGGGACAAACTTTCAATCAGCCCCAGCATTTT. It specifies CAWSAPGQTFNQPQHF.

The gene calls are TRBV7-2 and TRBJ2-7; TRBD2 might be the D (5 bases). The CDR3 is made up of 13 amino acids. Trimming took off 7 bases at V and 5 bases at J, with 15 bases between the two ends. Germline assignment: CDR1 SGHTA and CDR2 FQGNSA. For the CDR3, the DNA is TGTGCCAGCACCTCTCGCGGGTTCCACGAGCAGTACTTC. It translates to CASTSRGFHEQYF.

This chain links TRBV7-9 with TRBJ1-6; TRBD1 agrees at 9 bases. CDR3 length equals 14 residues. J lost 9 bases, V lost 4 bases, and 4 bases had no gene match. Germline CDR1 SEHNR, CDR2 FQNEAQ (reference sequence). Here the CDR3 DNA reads TGTGCCAGCAGCTCGGGACAGGGCGGTTCACCCCTCCACTTT. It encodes CASSSGQGGSPLHF.